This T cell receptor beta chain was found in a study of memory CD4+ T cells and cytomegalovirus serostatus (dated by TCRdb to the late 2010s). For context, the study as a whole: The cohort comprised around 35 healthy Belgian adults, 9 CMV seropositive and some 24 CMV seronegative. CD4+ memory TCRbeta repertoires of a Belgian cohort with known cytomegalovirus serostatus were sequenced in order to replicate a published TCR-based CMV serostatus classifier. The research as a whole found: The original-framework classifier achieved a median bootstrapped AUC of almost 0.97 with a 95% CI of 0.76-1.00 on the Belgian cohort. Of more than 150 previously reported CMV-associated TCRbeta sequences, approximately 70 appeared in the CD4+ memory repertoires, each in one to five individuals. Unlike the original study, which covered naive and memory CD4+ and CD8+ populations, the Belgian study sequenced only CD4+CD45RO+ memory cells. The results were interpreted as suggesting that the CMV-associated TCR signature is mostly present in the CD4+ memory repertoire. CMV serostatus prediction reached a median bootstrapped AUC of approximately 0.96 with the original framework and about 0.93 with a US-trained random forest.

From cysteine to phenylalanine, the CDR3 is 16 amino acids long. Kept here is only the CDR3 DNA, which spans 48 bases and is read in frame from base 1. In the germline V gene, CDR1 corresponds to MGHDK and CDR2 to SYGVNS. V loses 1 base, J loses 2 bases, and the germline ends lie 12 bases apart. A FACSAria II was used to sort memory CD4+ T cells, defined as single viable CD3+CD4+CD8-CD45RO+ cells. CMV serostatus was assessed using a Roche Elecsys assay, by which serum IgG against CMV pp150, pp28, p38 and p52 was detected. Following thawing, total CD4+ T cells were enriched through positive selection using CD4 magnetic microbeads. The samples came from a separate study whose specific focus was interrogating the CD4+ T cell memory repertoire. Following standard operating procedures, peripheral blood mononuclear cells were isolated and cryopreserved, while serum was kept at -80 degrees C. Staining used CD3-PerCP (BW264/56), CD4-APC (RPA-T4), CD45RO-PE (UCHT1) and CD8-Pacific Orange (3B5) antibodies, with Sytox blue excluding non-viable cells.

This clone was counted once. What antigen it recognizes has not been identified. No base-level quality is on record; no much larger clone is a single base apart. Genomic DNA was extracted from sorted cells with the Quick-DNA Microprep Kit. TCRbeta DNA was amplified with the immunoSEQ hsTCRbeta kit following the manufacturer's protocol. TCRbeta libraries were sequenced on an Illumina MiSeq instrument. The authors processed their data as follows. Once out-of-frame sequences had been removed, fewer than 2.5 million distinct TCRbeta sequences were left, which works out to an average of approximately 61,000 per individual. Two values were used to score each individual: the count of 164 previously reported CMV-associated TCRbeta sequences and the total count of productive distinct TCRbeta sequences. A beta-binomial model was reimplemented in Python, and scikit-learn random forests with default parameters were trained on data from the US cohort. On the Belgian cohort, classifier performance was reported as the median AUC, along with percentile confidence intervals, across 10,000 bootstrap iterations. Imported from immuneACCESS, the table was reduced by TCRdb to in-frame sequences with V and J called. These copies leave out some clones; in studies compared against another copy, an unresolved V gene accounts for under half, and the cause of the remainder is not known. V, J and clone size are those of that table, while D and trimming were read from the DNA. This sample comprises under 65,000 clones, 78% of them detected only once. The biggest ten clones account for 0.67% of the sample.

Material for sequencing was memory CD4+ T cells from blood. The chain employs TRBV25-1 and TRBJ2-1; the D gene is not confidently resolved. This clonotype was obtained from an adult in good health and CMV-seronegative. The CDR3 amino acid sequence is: CASSESSEFPYNEQFF. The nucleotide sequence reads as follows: TGTGCCAGCAGTGAATCGTCGGAATTCCCCTACAATGAGCAGTTCTTC.